This T cell receptor beta chain was sequenced during a study of shared clonotypes between healthy human individuals. Study outcomes and limitations: In several donors, about 5% of naive CD4 clonotypes appeared in common. Among donors, sharing of clonotypes was expected to be affected by sequencing depth. Non-shared clonotypes were found to have lower generation probabilities than the clonotypes that were shared by all four of the sorted-subset donors.

A note on this clone: The antigen remains unidentified.

V was cut by 3 bases and J by 2 bases, with 25 bases left in between. The CDR3 extends over 19 amino acids. Germline CDR1 LNHDA, CDR2 SQIVND (reference sequence). Terminally differentiated effector memory CD45RA+ cells were excluded from the naive CD8 cells, which were CD45RO-negative and positively selected for CCR7. Original handling: Owing to the provision of junction-only sequences devoid of quality scores by immunoSEQ, filtering differed. The assay was immunoSEQ multiplex PCR, and TCRdb's table has in-frame clones only and misses some. V and J calls and clone size are those listed in that table; D and trimming were worked out from the DNA. The table includes about 550,000 clones, less than 97% detected once.

This receptor was taken from a woman aged 25 to 39 in good health. This sequence joins TRBV19 and TRBJ2-5, with a possible D match to TRBD2 (6 bases). Sequencing input: naive CD8+ T cells sorted from blood. CDR3 nucleotides: TGTGCCAGTAGTATTGGAATGCGGGGTCCGGGCTGGGATCAAGAGACCCAGTACTTC. The encoded protein is CASSIGMRGPGWDQETQYF. The whole variable domain, remainder taken from reference TRBV19 and TRBJ2-5, is DGGITQSPKYLFRKEGQNVTLSCEQNLNHDAMYWYRQDPGQGLRLIYYSQIVNDFQKGDIAEGYSVSREKKESFPLTVTSAQKNPTAFYLCASSIGMRGPGWDQETQYFGPGTRLLVL.